These 11 T cell receptor beta chains originate from one sample sequenced in a study of cytomegalovirus exposure and HLA in healthy donors. Some clones are missing from TCRdb's copy, which holds only in-frame ones; the method was immunoSEQ multiplex PCR. The sample shows around 200,000 clones, about 81% of them seen only once. Sequencing used PBMCs. The receptors shown here come from a woman aged 30 to 39 in good health and CMV-seronegative.

V and J are TRBV6-1 and TRBJ2-5, with D tentatively TRBD1 (6 bases). The V end lost 2 bases, the J end lost 4 bases, and 14 bases lay between the germline ends. Germline V gives CDR1 MNHNS, CDR2 SASEGT. This CDR3 is built from 15 residues. The DNA for the CDR3 is TGTGCCAGCAGTGAATTAGGGGGACACGGAGAGACCCAGTACTTC. Translation: CASSELGGHGETQYF.

This clone was seen just once. J is TRBJ1-4 and V is TRBV5-1, with 11 bases aligning to TRBD1. Germline V lookup: CDR1 SGHRS, CDR2 YFSETQ. With 3 bases clipped from V and 6 bases from J, the junction kept 1 base outside the gene matches. This CDR3 is built from 14 residues. CDR3 amino acids: CASSWGQGDEKLFF. The CDR3, as DNA: TGCGCCAGCAGCTGGGGACAGGGGGATGAAAAACTGTTTTTT.

V usage is TRBV7-8 and J usage is TRBJ2-6; D call uncertain. CDR1 SGHVS and CDR2 FQNEAQ come from the germline V gene. The CDR3 is 13 residues long. The V end was cut by 9 bases, the J end by 2 bases, with 8 bases between. CDR3 DNA: TGTGCCAGTCTCCGGGCTGGGGCCAACGTCCTGACTTTC. This gives the protein CASLRAGANVLTF.

The chain joins TRBV15 to TRBJ2-2, with 8 bases lining up with TRBD2. The CDR3 spans 19 residues. CDR1 and CDR2 (germline): LNHNV, YYDKDF (reference sequence). After removal of 0 bases from V and 6 bases from J, the junction contained 15 bases not matched to a gene. Here the CDR3 DNA reads TGTGCCACCAGCAGAGACCCCATATCAAGCGGGAGAGCCGCCGGGGAGCTGTTTTTT. This sequence encodes CATSRDPISSGRAAGELFF.

The chain joins TRBV6-4 to TRBJ2-5; no clear D. V was shortened by 6 bases and J by 4 bases, with 12 bases between the two germline ends. The CDR3 runs 13 residues. Looked up from germline, CDR1 is MRHNA and CDR2 is SNTAGT. CDR3 region: CASSLNSGETQYF. The CDR3 DNA follows: TGTGCCAGCAGCCTTAACTCGGGAGAGACCCAGTACTTC.

The rearrangement links TRBV19 to TRBJ2-3; D is perhaps TRBD2 (6 bases). The CDR3 is 14 residues long. The germline V gene encodes CDR1 LNHDA and CDR2 SQIVND (reference sequence). V was pared by 6 bases and J by 4 bases, with 14 bases between. The CDR3: CASRRLGGPDTQYF. CDR3 bases: TGTGCCAGTAGACGACTAGGAGGGCCAGATACGCAGTATTTT.

This clone has more than one count but fewer than ten. The rearrangement links TRBV7-2 to TRBJ1-5, with 7 bases lining up with TRBD1. The V segment lost 4 bases and the J segment 6 bases; nucleotides outside the gene matches: 6. The CDR3 runs to 14 residues. The V gene's germline CDR1 is SGHTA and CDR2 FQGNSA. In DNA form, the CDR3 reads TGTGCCAGCAGCTCCTACAGGGGCGGTCAGCCCCAGCATTTT. Amino acid sequence: CASSSYRGGQPQHF.

A few counts support this clone. V and J are TRBV5-1 and TRBJ2-2; 8 bases line up with TRBD2. The V gene's germline CDR1 is SGHRS and CDR2 YFSETQ. The CDR3 extends over 14 amino acids. V shed 4 bases, J shed 4 bases, and the junction held 3 bases outside the gene matches. This chain's CDR3 is CASSPGLVTGELFF. CDR3 nucleotide sequence: TGCGCCAGCAGCCCGGGACTAGTCACCGGGGAGCTGTTTTTT.

This clone was seen a handful of times. This chain joins TRBV7-4 and TRBJ1-3, with a weak D call TRBD1 (5 bases). Germline-derived CDR1 and CDR2 are SGHVT and SQSDAQ. The V end was cut by 4 bases, the J end by 0 bases, with 16 bases between. The CDR3 is 17 amino acids. This chain's CDR3 is CASSSREGLSSGNTIYF. The CDR3 DNA reads TGTGCCAGCAGCTCTCGAGAGGGACTCAGCTCTGGAAACACCATATATTTT.

This chain uses TRBV6-6 with TRBJ1-2, with D maybe TRBD1 (5 bases). Germline V gene lookup returns CDR1 MNHNY and CDR2 SVGAGI (reference sequence). The CDR3 runs to 14 residues. Trimming cost V 0 bases and J 4 bases, with 9 bases left between them. The CDR3 nucleotides read TGTGCCAGCAGTTACTCGGGGGGGATCTATGGCTACACCTTC. It encodes CASSYSGGIYGYTF.

A remark on this clone: One end of the junction varies from germline; a read error may be responsible. The V and J genes are TRBV2 and TRBJ1-5; no clear D. Germline assignment: CDR1 SNHLY and CDR2 FYNNEI. The CDR3 loop spans 14 amino acids. DNA of the CDR3: TGTGCCAGCCGATCTCAATACAGCAACCAGCCCCAGCATTTT. Protein sequence: CASRSQYSNQPQHF.